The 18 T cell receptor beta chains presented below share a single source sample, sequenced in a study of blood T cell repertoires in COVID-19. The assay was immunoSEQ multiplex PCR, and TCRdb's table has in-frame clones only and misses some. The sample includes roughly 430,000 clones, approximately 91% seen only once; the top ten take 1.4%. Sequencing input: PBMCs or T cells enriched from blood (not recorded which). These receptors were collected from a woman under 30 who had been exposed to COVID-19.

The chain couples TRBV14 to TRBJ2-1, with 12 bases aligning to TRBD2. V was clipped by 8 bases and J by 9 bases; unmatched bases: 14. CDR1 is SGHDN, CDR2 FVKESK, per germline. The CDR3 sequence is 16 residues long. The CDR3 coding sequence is TGTGCCAGCGGATACTCTAGCGGGAGGGCCTCGATTGAGCAGTTCTTC. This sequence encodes CASGYSSGRASIEQFF.

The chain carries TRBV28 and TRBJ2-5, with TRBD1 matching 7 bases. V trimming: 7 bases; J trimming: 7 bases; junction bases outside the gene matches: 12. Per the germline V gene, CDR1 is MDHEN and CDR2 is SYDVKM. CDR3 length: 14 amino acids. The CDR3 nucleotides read TGTGCCAGCAACCTAAACGACAGGGCGGGGACCCAGTACTTC. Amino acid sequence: CASNLNDRAGTQYF.

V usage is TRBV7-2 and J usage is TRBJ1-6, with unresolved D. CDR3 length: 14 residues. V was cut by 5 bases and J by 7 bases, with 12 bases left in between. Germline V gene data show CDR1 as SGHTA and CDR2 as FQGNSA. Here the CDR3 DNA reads TGTGCCAGCAGCCTGAGGGTATGGAATTCACCCCTCCACTTT. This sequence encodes CASSLRVWNSPLHF.

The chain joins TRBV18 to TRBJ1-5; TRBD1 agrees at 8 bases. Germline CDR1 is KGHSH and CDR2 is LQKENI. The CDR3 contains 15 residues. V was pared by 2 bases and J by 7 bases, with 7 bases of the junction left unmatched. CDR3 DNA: TGTGCCAGCTCACCATCCCAGGGGGCGGGGCAGCCCCAGCATTTT. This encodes CASSPSQGAGQPQHF. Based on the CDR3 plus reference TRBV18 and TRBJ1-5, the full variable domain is NAGVMQNPRHLVRRRGQEARLRCSPMKGHSHVYWYRQLPEEGLKFMVYLQKENIIDESGMPKERFSAEFPKEGPSILRIQQVVRGDSAAYFCASSPSQGAGQPQHFGDGTRLSIL.

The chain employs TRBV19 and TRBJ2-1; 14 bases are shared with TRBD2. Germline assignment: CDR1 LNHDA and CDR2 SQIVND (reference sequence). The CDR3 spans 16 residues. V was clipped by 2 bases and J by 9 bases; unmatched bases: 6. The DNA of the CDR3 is TGTGCCAGTAGTATACATAGAGGGACTAGCGGGGGTGAGCAGTTCTTC. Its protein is CASSIHRGTSGGEQFF.

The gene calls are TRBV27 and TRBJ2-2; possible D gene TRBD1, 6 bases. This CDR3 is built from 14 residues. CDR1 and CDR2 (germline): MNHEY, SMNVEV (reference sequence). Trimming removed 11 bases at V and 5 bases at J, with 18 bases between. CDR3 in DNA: TGTGCCGTGTCAACAGGGCAATCGACCGGGGAGCTGTTTTTT. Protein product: CAVSTGQSTGELFF.

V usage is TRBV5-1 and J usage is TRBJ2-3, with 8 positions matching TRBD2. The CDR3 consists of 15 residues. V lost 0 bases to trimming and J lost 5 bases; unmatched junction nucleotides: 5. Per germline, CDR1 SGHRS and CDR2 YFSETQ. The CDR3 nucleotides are TGCGCCAGCAGCTTGGTGACCACTAGCGGAGATACGCAGTATTTT. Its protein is CASSLVTTSGDTQYF.

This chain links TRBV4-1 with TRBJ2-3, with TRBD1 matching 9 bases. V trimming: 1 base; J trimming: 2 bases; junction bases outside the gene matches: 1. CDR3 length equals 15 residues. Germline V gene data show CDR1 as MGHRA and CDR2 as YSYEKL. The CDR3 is CASSQGTGVTDTQYF. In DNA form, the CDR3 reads TGCGCCAGCAGCCAAGGGACAGGGGTCACAGATACGCAGTATTTT.

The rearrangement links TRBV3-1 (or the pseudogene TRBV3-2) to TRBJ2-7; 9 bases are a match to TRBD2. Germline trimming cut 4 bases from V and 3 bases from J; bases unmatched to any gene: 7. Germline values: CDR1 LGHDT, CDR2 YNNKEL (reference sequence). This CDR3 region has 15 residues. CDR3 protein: CASSRRLADLYEQYF. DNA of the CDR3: TGTGCCAGCAGCCGTCGACTAGCGGATCTCTACGAGCAGTACTTC.

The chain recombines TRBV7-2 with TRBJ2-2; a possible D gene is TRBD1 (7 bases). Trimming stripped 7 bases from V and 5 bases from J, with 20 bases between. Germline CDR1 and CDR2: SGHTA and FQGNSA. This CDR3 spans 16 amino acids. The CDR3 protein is CASTLARGPTTGELFF. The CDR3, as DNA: TGTGCCAGCACCCTAGCGAGGGGGCCAACAACCGGGGAGCTGTTTTTT.

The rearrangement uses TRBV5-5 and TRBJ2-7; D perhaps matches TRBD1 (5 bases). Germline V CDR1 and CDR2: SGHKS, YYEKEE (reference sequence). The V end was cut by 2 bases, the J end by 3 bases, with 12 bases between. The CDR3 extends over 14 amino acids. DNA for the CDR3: TGTGCCAGCAGCTTCCTGGGGCAAGACTACGAGCAGTACTTC. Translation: CASSFLGQDYEQYF.

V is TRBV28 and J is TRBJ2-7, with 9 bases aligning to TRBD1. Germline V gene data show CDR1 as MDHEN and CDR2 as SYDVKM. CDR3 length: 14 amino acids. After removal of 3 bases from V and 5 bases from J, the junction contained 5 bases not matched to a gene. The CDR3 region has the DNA TGTGCCAGCAGTTTTCCGGACAGGGGTAACGAGCAGTACTTC. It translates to CASSFPDRGNEQYF.

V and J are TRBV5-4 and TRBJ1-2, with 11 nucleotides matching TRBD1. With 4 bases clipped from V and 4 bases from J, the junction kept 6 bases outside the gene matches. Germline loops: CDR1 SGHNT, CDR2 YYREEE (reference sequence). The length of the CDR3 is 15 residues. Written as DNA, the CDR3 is TGTGCCAGCAGCCTACGGGACAGGGGGACCTATGGCTACACCTTC. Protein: CASSLRDRGTYGYTF.

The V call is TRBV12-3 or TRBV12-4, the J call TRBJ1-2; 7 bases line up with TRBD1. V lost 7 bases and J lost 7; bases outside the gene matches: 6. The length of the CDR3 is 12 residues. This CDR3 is CASKPTGPGYTF. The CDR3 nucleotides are TGTGCCAGCAAGCCGACAGGGCCTGGCTACACCTTC.

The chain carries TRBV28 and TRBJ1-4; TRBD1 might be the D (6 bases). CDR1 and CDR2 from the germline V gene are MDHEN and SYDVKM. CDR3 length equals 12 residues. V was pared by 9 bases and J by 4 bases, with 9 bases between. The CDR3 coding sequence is TGTGCCAGTTACAGGGTTAATGAAAAACTGTTTTTT. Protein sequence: CASYRVNEKLFF.

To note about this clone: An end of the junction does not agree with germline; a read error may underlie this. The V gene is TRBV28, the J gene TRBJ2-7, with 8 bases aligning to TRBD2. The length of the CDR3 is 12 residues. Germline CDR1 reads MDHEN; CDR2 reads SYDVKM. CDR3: CACRGGTREQYF. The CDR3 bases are TGTGCCTGCAGGGGAGGGACTAGGGAGCAGTACTTC.

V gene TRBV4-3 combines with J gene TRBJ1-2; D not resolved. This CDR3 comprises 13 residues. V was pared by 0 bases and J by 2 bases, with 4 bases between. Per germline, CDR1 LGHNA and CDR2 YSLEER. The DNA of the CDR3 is TGCGCCAGCAGCCAAGACAGAAACTATGGCTACACCTTC. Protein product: CASSQDRNYGYTF.

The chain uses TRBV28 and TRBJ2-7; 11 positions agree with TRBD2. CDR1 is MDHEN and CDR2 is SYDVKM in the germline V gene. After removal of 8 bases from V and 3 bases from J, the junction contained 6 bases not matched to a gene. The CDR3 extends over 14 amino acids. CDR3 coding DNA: TGTGCCAGCGATCGCCTAGCGGGAGGCTACGAGCAGTACTTC. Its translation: CASDRLAGGYEQYF. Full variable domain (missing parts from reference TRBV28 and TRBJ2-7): DVKVTQSSRYLVKRTGEKVFLECVQDMDHENMFWYRQDPGLGLRLIYFSYDVKMKEKGDIPEGYSVSREKKERFSLILESASTNQTSMYLCASDRLAGGYEQYFGPGTRLTVT.